This T cell receptor beta chain was identified in a study of shared clonotypes between healthy human individuals. Per the study methods: Filtering was not the same, since immunoSEQ gave junction-only sequences without quality scores. Measured with immunoSEQ multiplex PCR; TCRdb has only the in-frame clones, and not every one. Clone size and V and J calls were adopted from that table, with D and trimming inferred from the DNA. The profile shows about 2.3 million clones, 85% to 95% of them singletons. Trimming took 0 bases from V and 2 from J, leaving 26 bases between them. The CDR3 is made up of 21 amino acids. Germline CDR1 is LGHNA and CDR2 is YSLEER. Study-level findings and limits: It was the few donors that limited the genetic and exposure-history diversity represented.

Note on this clone: The antigen is undetermined.

Memory CD4+ cells were the fraction left after CD45RA+ naive selection. Sequenced sample: naive CD4+ T cells from PBMCs. Described subset: CD45RA+ positively selected. J is TRBJ2-4 and V is TRBV4-3, with D possibly being TRBD1 or TRBD2 (5 bases each). This TCR was recovered from a man between 18 and 29 years old in good health. Some clones in this sample may be carry-over from other donors' samples. CDR3 DNA sequence: TGCGCCAGCAGCCAAGATCGCCCCGGGACCGTTAATATCGGTACCAAAAACATTCAGTACTTC. It is translated as CASSQDRPGTVNIGTKNIQYF.